The rows below give T cell receptor beta chains drawn from one sample of a study of Ad26.COV2.S vaccination and SARS-CoV-2 variants. Using immunoSEQ multiplex PCR, the repertoire was profiled, and TCRdb retains in-frame clones only, with some absent. This table holds roughly 700,000 clones, about 89% found once. The sample consisted of peripheral blood, taken in a trial of Ad26.COV2.S vaccine versus placebo. These receptors all come from a person aged 18-60 years who received the Ad26.COV2.S COVID-19 vaccine or a placebo. Both conserved end residues are part of each CDR3. The D gene is left open where the match is weak. Expanded clones get a size class; other rows say once, few or many, or leave the size out.

cdr3_length j_call clone_size d_call v_call cdr3_aa cdr3_nt
13 TRBJ2-7 few . TRBV5-5 CASILHGAYEQYF TGTGCCAGCATCCTCCACGGGGCCTACGAGCAGTACTTC
12 TRBJ1-5 . . TRBV7-8 CASSPYNQPQHF TGTGCCAGCAGCCCTTACAATCAGCCCCAGCATTTT
16 TRBJ2-1 . TRBD2 TRBV2 CARERVLAGGGNEQFF TGTGCCAGAGAAAGGGTTCTAGCGGGAGGAGGTAATGAGCAGTTCTTC
14 TRBJ2-7 . . TRBV3-1/TRBV3-2 CASSQEGSAYEQYF TGTGCCAGCAGCCAAGAGGGCAGTGCATACGAGCAGTACTTC
14 TRBJ1-4 . . TRBV27 CASKGGGTNEKLFF TGTGCCAGCAAAGGGGGAGGTACTAATGAAAAACTGTTTTTT
13 TRBJ1-2 . . TRBV5-6 CASSPDRFYGYTF TGTGCCAGCAGCCCGGACAGATTTTATGGCTACACCTTC
15 TRBJ1-5 . . TRBV19 CASSMEGVSNQPQHF TGTGCCAGTAGTATGGAGGGAGTTAGCAATCAGCCCCAGCATTTT
16 TRBJ2-7 . TRBD1 TRBV23-1 CASSPGQGDPLGEQYF TGCGCCAGCAGTCCTGGACAGGGTGATCCACTCGGCGAGCAGTACTTC
15 TRBJ2-7 . TRBD1 TRBV18 CASSPPRTGLYEQYF TGTGCCAGCTCACCACCGAGGACAGGGCTCTACGAGCAGTACTTC
17 TRBJ2-3 . TRBD2 TRBV5-1 CASSLARLAASTDTQYF TGCGCCAGCAGCTTGGCCCGACTAGCGGCTAGCACAGATACGCAGTATTTT
13 TRBJ1-1 . . TRBV7-3 CASSSQGYTEAFF TGTGCCAGCAGTTCCCAGGGGTACACTGAAGCTTTCTTT
14 TRBJ2-2 . . TRBV6-5 CASSSSVVTGELFF TGTGCCAGCAGCTCTAGCGTCGTCACCGGGGAGCTGTTTTTT
12 TRBJ2-2 . . TRBV24-1 CATSADTGELFF TGTGCCACCAGTGCGGACACCGGGGAGCTGTTTTTT
15 TRBJ2-7 . . TRBV27 CASSLYGLLGYEQYF TGTGCCAGCAGTTTATACGGGTTACTAGGCTACGAGCAGTACTTC
17 TRBJ2-2 . TRBD1 TRBV4-3 CASSQDPGQGTTGELFF TGCGCCAGCAGCCAAGACCCGGGACAGGGGACCACCGGGGAGCTGTTTTTT
12 TRBJ2-7 . . TRBV7-9 CASSLSSYEQYF TGTGCCAGCAGCTTAAGCTCCTACGAGCAGTACTTC
14 TRBJ2-3 . . TRBV6-6 CASSYSRGADTQYF TGTGCCAGCAGTTACTCGAGAGGGGCAGATACGCAGTATTTT
16 TRBJ2-5 . TRBD2 TRBV5-6 CASSLAGGQGRETQYF TGTGCCAGCAGCTTGGCGGGGGGGCAGGGGCGCGAGACCCAGTACTTC
11 TRBJ2-1 . TRBD2 TRBV4-2 CASSQGLVWFF TGTGCCAGCAGCCAGGGACTAGTTTGGTTCTTC
15 TRBJ1-5 once TRBD1 TRBV28 CASRTGGAGNQPQHF TGTGCCAGCCGAACAGGGGGCGCAGGCAATCAGCCCCAGCATTTT
12 TRBJ1-1 . . TRBV25-1 CASSGIGPEAFF TGTGCCAGCAGTGGAATCGGGCCTGAAGCTTTCTTT
17 TRBJ2-1 once TRBD2 TRBV19 CASSAELAGLAYNEQFF TGTGCCAGTAGTGCAGAGCTAGCGGGCCTTGCCTACAATGAGCAGTTCTTC
17 TRBJ1-3 few . TRBV7-8 CASSAAAAQSSGNTIYF TGTGCCAGCAGCGCGGCGGCGGCGCAAAGCTCTGGAAACACCATATATTTT
13 TRBJ2-2 . TRBD1 TRBV24-1 CATRQGDTGELFF TGTGCCACCAGACAGGGGGACACCGGGGAGCTGTTTTTT
12 TRBJ1-1 . . TRBV9 CASSEINTEAFF TGTGCCAGCAGCGAAATTAACACTGAAGCTTTCTTT
11 TRBJ2-5 . . TRBV29-1 CSVWGRETQYF TGCAGCGTTTGGGGGCGAGAGACCCAGTACTTC
16 TRBJ1-5 . . TRBV4-1 CASSQDLDRGDQPQHF TGCGCCAGCAGCCAAGATCTGGACCGAGGGGATCAGCCCCAGCATTTT
16 TRBJ2-7 . TRBD2 TRBV5-1 CASSLALADSSYEQYF TGCGCCAGCAGCTTGGCACTAGCGGATAGCTCCTACGAGCAGTACTTC
16 TRBJ1-1 . . TRBV7-2 CASSQAHLQGNTEAFF TGTGCCAGCAGCCAAGCCCATCTACAGGGGAACACTGAAGCTTTCTTT
15 TRBJ1-2 once . TRBV6-5 CASSYSRPSNYGYTF TGTGCCAGCAGTTACTCGCGACCGTCTAACTATGGCTACACCTTC
14 TRBJ1-2 . TRBD1 TRBV7-9 CASSLGQGAYGYTF TGTGCCAGCAGCTTGGGACAGGGGGCGTATGGCTACACCTTC
15 TRBJ1-5 . . TRBV15 CATSRKQGPNQPQHF TGTGCCACCAGCAGAAAACAGGGACCAAATCAGCCCCAGCATTTT
14 TRBJ1-2 . . TRBV9 CASSVGADPYGYTF TGTGCCAGCAGCGTAGGGGCAGACCCATATGGCTACACCTTC
14 TRBJ2-2 . . TRBV6-5 CASRGTSNTGELFF TGTGCCAGCAGGGGGACTTCGAACACCGGGGAGCTGTTTTTT
15 TRBJ2-7 . TRBD2 TRBV5-6 CASTLDLAGVLEQYF TGTGCCAGCACCCTGGACTTAGCGGGAGTGTTGGAGCAGTACTTC
13 TRBJ1-2 . . TRBV29-1 CSVERSTNYGYTF TGCAGCGTTGAAAGGTCAACGAACTATGGCTACACCTTC
15 TRBJ2-1 . TRBD2 TRBV7-2 CASSLGGGVYNEQFF TGTGCCAGCAGCTTGGGTGGGGGGGTTTACAATGAGCAGTTCTTC
12 TRBJ2-7 . TRBD1 TRBV6-5 CASSRGRYEQYF TGTGCCAGCAGCAGGGGGCGGTACGAGCAGTACTTC
15 TRBJ2-6 once . TRBV6-5 CASSYQRSGANVLTF TGTGCCAGCAGTTACCAGAGGTCTGGGGCCAACGTCCTGACTTTC
13 TRBJ1-1 . TRBD1 TRBV12-3/TRBV12-4 CASSSDRVTEAFF TGTGCCAGCAGTTCCGACAGGGTCACTGAAGCTTTCTTT
15 TRBJ1-4 once . TRBV13 CASSLGRLYSEKLFF TGTGCCAGCAGCTTAGGCCGGCTGTACAGTGAAAAACTGTTTTTT
12 TRBJ2-5 . . TRBV12-3/TRBV12-4 CASSSRGQTQYF TGTGCCAGCAGTAGCAGGGGCCAGACCCAGTACTTC
13 TRBJ1-1 once . TRBV19 CASSIFGSAEAFF TGTGCCAGTAGTATATTCGGTTCGGCCGAAGCTTTCTTT
13 TRBJ1-5 . . TRBV30 CAWSGGINQPQHF TGTGCCTGGAGTGGAGGGATAAATCAGCCCCAGCATTTT
15 TRBJ1-5 . TRBD1 TRBV5-5 CASSLRTGLNQPQHF TGTGCCAGCAGCTTAAGGACAGGCCTCAATCAGCCCCAGCATTTT
12 TRBJ1-5 . . TRBV19 CASSIGQQPQHF TGTGCCAGTAGTATAGGCCAGCAGCCCCAGCATTTT
16 TRBJ2-3 few TRBD2 TRBV3-1/TRBV3-2 CASSYLAGEVMDTQYF TGTGCCAGCAGCTACTTAGCGGGAGAGGTAATGGATACGCAGTATTTT
15 TRBJ2-3 . . TRBV2 CASRPTTTSTDTQYF TGTGCCAGCAGACCCACTACGACTAGCACAGATACGCAGTATTTT
19 TRBJ1-5 . . TRBV4-1 CASSQGAADSLFSNQPQHF TGCGCCAGCAGCCAAGGGGCCGCGGACAGTCTCTTTAGCAATCAGCCCCAGCATTTT
14 TRBJ2-7 once . TRBV6-5 CASSPAGQATQQYF TGTGCCAGCAGTCCAGCAGGGCAGGCTACCCAGCAGTACTTC
12 TRBJ1-1 . . TRBV24-1 CATSDSWGAAFF TGTGCCACCAGTGATTCGTGGGGTGCAGCTTTCTTT
16 TRBJ2-7 . TRBD2 TRBV19 CASSRGTSGFSYEQYF TGTGCCAGTAGTAGGGGCACTAGCGGATTCTCCTACGAGCAGTACTTC
11 TRBJ1-1 . . TRBV7-9 CASSLYTEAFF TGTGCCAGCAGCCTTTATACTGAAGCTTTCTTT
11 TRBJ1-1 . . TRBV2 CASREGPEAFF TGTGCCAGCAGGGAGGGGCCTGAAGCTTTCTTT
17 TRBJ2-1 . TRBD2 TRBV4-2 CASSPLTSGRAKNEQFF TGTGCCAGCAGCCCCTTGACTAGCGGGAGGGCCAAGAATGAGCAGTTCTTC
14 TRBJ1-1 . . TRBV7-3 CASSLTQGLTEAFF TGTGCCAGCAGCTTAACCCAGGGCCTCACTGAAGCTTTCTTT
13 TRBJ2-7 . . TRBV5-1 CASSPAFAYEQYF TGCGCCAGCAGCCCCGCTTTCGCCTACGAGCAGTACTTC
15 TRBJ2-5 . . TRBV6-5 CASSYSTWAGETQYF TGTGCCAGCAGTTATTCGACCTGGGCCGGGGAGACCCAGTACTTC
16 TRBJ2-1 . . TRBV20-1 CSASGEVRPRYNEQFF TGCAGTGCTAGTGGGGAGGTAAGGCCCCGGTACAATGAGCAGTTCTTC
15 TRBJ2-7 . . TRBV7-2 CASSLEGGSSYEQYF TGTGCCAGCAGCTTAGAAGGGGGAAGCTCCTACGAGCAGTACTTC